Below, one T cell receptor beta chain is given with its context. The target antigen is unknown. This sample is part of a study of CD8 T cells in ankylosing spondylitis. Findings and limits, study-wide: Among TCR beta sequences, a motif of under 10 highly homologous variants appeared characteristic of ankylosing spondylitis blood. Disease-linked clones, CD8+, were relatively rare in peripheral blood. Enrichment of disease-linked clones was reportedly significant in matched ankylosing spondylitis synovial fluid.

TCRdb processed the 5' RACE reads anew with MiXCR; each CDR3 protein has one entry. The sample records hundreds of thousands of distinct CDR3 sequences, about 30% being singletons. The TCR was taken from a male donor with ankylosing spondylitis or in good health (not recorded which). Sequences were obtained from blood, either unsorted or a sorted T cell fraction (not recorded which).

DNA for the CDR3: TGCGCCAGCAGCTCTGACCACTTGACAGGGCGTAAGGGTGGCTACACCTTC. Amino acids: CASSSDHLTGRKGGYTF. The gene calls are TRBV5-1 and TRBJ1-2, with 7 bases matching TRBD1. Germline assignment: CDR1 SGHRS and CDR2 YFSETQ. The V segment lost 3 bases and the J segment 7 bases; nucleotides outside the gene matches: 18. This CDR3 region has 17 residues.